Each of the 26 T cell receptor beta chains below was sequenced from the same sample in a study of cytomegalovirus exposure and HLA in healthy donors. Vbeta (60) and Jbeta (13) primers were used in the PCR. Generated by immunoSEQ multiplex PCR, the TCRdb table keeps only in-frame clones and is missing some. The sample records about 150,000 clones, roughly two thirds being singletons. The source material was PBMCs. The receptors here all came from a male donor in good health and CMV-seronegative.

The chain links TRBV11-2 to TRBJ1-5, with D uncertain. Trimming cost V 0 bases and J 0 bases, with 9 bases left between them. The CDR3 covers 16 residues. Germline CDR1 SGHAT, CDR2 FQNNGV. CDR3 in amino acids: CASSLDGQYSNQPQHF. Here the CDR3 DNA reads TGTGCCAGCAGCTTAGATGGGCAGTATAGCAATCAGCCCCAGCATTTT.

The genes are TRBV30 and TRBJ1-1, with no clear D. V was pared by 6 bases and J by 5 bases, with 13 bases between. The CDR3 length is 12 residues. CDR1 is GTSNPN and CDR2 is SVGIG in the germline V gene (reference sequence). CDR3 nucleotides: TGTGCCTGTCGGAGTATTCGGACTGAAGCTTTCTTT. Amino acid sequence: CACRSIRTEAFF.

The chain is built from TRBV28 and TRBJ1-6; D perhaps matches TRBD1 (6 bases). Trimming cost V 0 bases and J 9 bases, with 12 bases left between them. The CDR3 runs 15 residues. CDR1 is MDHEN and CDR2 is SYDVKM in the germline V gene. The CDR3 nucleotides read TGTGCCAGCAGTTTATGGATCGGGGGGGCTTCACCCCTCCACTTT. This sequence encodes CASSLWIGGASPLHF.

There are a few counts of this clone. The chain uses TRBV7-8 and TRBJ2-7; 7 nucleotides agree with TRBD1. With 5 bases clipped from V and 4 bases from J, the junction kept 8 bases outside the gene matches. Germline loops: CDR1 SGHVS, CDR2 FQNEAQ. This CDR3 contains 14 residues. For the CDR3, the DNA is TGTGCCAGCAGCGGGCGACAGGGTCCGTACGAGCAGTACTTC. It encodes CASSGRQGPYEQYF.

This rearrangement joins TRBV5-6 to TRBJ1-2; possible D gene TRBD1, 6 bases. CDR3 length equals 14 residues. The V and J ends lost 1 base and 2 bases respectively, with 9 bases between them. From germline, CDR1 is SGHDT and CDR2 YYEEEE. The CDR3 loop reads CASSLSDRNYGYTF. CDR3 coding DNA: TGTGCCAGCAGCTTGTCGGACAGAAACTATGGCTACACCTTC.

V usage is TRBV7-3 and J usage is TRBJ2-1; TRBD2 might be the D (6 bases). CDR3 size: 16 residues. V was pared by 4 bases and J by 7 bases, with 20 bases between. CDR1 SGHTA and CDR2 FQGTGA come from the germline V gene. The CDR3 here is CASSSQGGPEGNEQFF. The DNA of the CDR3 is TGTGCCAGCAGCTCCCAGGGAGGCCCGGAGGGTAATGAGCAGTTCTTC.

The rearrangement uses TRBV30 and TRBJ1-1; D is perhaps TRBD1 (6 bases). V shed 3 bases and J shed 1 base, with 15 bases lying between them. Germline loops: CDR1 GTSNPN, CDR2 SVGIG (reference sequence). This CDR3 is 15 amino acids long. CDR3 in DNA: TGTGCCTGGAGGCCAGGGGTCGTCCAGAACACTGAAGCTTTCTTT. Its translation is CAWRPGVVQNTEAFF.

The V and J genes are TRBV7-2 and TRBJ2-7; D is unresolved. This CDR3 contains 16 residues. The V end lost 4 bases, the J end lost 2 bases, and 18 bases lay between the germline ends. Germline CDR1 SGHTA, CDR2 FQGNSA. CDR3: CASSSEAGVRPYEQYF. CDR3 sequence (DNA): TGTGCCAGCAGCTCCGAAGCCGGCGTCAGGCCCTACGAGCAGTACTTC.

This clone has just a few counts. The CDR3 region has the DNA TGTGCCAGCAGCCCCGACATAGGTGGCTACACCTTC. Translation: CASSPDIGGYTF. The J gene is TRBJ1-2, the V gene TRBV7-2; D not certain. This CDR3 is 12 amino acids long. Trimming cost V 5 bases and J 7 bases, with 11 bases left between them. CDR1 and CDR2 from the germline V gene are SGHTA and FQGNSA. The whole variable domain, remainder taken from reference TRBV7-2 and TRBJ1-2, is GAGVSQSPSNKVTEKGKDVELRCDPISGHTALYWYRQSLGQGLEFLIYFQGNSAPDKSGLPSDRFSAERTGGSVSTLTIQRTQQEDSAVYLCASSPDIGGYTFGSGTRLTVV.

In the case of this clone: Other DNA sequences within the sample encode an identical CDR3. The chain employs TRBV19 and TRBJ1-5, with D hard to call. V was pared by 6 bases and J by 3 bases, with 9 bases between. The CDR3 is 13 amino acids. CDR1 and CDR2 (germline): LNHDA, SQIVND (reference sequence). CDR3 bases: TGTGCCAGTAGCTCCCTTTCCAATCAGCCCCAGCATTTT. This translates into CASSSLSNQPQHF.

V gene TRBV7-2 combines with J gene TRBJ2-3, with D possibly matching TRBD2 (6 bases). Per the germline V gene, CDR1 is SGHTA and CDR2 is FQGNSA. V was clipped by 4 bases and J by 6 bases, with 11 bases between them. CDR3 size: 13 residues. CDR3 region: CASSSARGDTQYF. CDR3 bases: TGTGCCAGCAGCTCCGCCCGGGGGGATACGCAGTATTTT.

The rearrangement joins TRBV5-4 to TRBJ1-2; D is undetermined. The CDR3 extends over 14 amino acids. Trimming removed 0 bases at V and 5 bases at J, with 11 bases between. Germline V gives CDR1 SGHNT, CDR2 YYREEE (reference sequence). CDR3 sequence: CASSLEQVNYGYTF. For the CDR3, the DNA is TGTGCCAGCAGCTTGGAGCAGGTCAATTATGGCTACACCTTC.

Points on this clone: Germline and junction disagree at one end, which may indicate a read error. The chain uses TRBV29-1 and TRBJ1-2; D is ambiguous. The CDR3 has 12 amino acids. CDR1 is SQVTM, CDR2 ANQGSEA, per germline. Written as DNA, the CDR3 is TGCAGCGTTGGGAAGGCGGCTTATGGCTACCCCTTC. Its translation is CSVGKAAYGYPF.

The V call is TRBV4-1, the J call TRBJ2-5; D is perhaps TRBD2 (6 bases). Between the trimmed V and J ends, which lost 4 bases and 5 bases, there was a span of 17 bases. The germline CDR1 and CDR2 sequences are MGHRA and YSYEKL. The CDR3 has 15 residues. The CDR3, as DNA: TGCGCCAGCAGCCCCGACCCACTAGCTCCGGAGACCCAGTACTTC. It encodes CASSPDPLAPETQYF.

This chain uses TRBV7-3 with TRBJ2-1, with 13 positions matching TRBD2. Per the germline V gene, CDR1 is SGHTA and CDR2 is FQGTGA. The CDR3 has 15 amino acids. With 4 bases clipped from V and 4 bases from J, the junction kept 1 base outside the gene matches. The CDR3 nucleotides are TGTGCCAGCAGCTCACTAGCGGGGGGGTACAATGAGCAGTTCTTC. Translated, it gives CASSSLAGGYNEQFF.

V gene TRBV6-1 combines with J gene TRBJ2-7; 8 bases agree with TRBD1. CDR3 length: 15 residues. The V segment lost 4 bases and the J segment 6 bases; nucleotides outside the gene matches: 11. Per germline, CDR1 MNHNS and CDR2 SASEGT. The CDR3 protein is CASSADRVWVGEQYF. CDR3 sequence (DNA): TGTGCCAGCAGTGCGGACAGGGTTTGGGTCGGCGAGCAGTACTTC.

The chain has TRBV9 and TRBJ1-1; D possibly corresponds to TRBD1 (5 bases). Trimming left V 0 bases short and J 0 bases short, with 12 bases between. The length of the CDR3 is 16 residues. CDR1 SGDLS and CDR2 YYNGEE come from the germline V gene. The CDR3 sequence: CASSVAGGSMNTEAFF. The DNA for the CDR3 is TGTGCCAGCAGCGTAGCCGGGGGAAGTATGAACACTGAAGCTTTCTTT.

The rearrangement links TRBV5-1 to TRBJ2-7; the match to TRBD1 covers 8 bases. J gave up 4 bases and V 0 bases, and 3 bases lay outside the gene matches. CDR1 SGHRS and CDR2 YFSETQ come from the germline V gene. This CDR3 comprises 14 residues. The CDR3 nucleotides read TGCGCCAGCAGCTTGGCCCAGGGGGCTTACGAGCAGTACTTC. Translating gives CASSLAQGAYEQYF.

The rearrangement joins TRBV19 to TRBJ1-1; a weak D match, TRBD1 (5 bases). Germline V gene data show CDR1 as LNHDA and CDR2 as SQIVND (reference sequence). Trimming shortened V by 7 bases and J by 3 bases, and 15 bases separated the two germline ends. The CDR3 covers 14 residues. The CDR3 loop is CASTLSRGYTEAFF. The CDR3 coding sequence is TGTGCCAGTACCCTCTCGCGGGGGTACACTGAAGCTTTCTTT.

Here the CDR3 reads CASSSGTGGRQETQYF. In nucleotides, the CDR3 is TGTGCCAGCAGCTCCGGGACAGGGGGGCGGCAAGAGACCCAGTACTTC. The V and J genes are TRBV7-7 and TRBJ2-5, with 11 nucleotides matching TRBD1. The CDR3 length is 16 residues. With V trimmed by 4 bases and J by 2 bases, 6 bases remained unmatched. Germline V gene data show CDR1 as SSHAT and CDR2 as FNYEAQ (reference sequence).

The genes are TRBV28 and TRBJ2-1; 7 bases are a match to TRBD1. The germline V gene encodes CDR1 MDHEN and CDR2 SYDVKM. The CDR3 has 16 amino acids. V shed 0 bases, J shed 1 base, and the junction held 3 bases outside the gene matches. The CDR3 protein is CASSLWETGSYNEQFF. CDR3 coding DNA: TGTGCCAGCAGTTTATGGGAGACAGGGTCCTACAATGAGCAGTTCTTC.

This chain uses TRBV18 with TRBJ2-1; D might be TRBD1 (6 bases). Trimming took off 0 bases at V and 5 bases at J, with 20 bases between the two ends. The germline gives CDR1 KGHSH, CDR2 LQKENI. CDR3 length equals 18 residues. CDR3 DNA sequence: TGTGCCAGCTCACCACCGCCGGCTGCTTCCAACAGGGACAATGAGCAGTTCTTC. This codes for CASSPPPAASNRDNEQFF.

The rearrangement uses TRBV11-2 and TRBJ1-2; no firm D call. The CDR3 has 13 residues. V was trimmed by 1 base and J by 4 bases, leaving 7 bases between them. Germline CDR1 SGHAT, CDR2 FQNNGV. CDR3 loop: CASSLVISYGYTF. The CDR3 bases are TGTGCCAGCAGCTTAGTCATCAGCTATGGCTACACCTTC.

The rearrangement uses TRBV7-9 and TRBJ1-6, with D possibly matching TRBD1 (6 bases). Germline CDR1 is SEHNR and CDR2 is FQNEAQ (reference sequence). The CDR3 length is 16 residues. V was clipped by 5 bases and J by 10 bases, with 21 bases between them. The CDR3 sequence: CASSPNSWGPASPLHF. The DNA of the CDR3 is TGTGCCAGCAGCCCTAATTCGTGGGGGCCAGCGTCACCCCTCCACTTT.

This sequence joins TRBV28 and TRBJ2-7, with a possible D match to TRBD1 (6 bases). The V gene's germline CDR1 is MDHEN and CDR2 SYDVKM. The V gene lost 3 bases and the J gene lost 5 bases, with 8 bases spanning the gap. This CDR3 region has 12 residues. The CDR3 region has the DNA TGTGCCAGCAGTTTGCCAGGGGACGAGCAGTACTTC. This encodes CASSLPGDEQYF.

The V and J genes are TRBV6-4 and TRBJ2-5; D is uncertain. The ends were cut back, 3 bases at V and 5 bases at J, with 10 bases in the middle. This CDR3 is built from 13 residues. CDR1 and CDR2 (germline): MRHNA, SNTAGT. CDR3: CASSERVGETQYF. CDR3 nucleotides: TGTGCCAGCAGTGAAAGAGTCGGGGAGACCCAGTACTTC.